This TCR beta chain comes out of a study of CD8+ T cells in alopecia areata (dated by TCRdb to 2017 to 2018). Regarding the research as a whole: Female C3H/HeJ recipients, about 7-11 weeks old, were grafted with skin from C3H/HeJ donors with spontaneous alopecia (roughly 6-12 months old). Human TCRbeta sequencing covered scalp tissue and sorted CD4+ and CD8+ peripheral blood T cells from patchy and totalis/universalis alopecia areata patients and healthy controls. TCRbeta CDR3 regions were amplified by immunoSEQ multiplex PCR using 35 Vbeta forward and 13 Jbeta reverse primers. High-throughput TCRbeta sequencing was used to examine T cell clonal expansion in alopecia areata in both the C3H/HeJ mouse model and human patients. The RNA source kit depended on sample type: the PAXgene miRNA kit for fixed scalp, the miRNeasy kit for PBMCs, and the RNeasy kit for mouse skin. Clonality in the scalp was compared among normal scalp (n=4), patchy alopecia areata scalp (n=8), and alopecia totalis/universalis scalp (n=8). Beyond this particular receptor, the publication reports: Unlike mouse skin, which is dominated by gammadelta T cells, normal human skin has resident alphabeta T cells that are also sequenced, and this complicates analysis of the scalp TCR repertoire. Compared with mice, TCR sequences shared between patients were less clear, possibly partly because of HLA diversity across the patient population. Lesional scalp, especially in alopecia totalis/universalis, showed higher clonality and more expanded CD8+ clones than normal scalp, suggesting antigenic drive.

The library came from the immunoSEQ multiplex PCR assay. For TCR sequencing, RNA was extracted from every sample and reverse transcribed into cDNA to serve as template. SuperScript III was used to make first-strand cDNA, primed with a 2:1 mix of oligo-dT and random hexamers. A synthetic immune receptor repertoire was used to assess amplification bias, and residual bias was removed computationally. Sequencing of the libraries was done on Illumina HiSeq with 60 bp reads that cover the CDR3, reading from J toward V. The authors' pipeline ran thus. Raw reads were preprocessed to remove errors, and CDR3 was defined by IMGT conventions from the conserved cysteine to phenylalanine. Clonality was computed as 1 minus the Shannon entropy, with the entropy normalized by log2 of the number of productive unique TCRs. CD4 or CD8 identity of scalp clones was inferred by cross-referencing scalp TCRbeta sequences with sorted blood CD4 and CD8 repertoires. TCRdb limited this immuneACCESS table to in-frame rearrangements with V and J called. A share of clones is missing; checked studies link under half to unresolved V genes, and the rest is unexplained. V, J and clone size reflect that table, while D and trimming were determined from the DNA. The table for this sample lists around 300,000 clones, none of them counted only once. The top ten clones comprise approximately 1.2% of the sample.

Pooled mouse cutaneous lymph node cells were stained for CD4, CD8alpha, NKG2D, NKG2ACE and other markers and were then sorted on a BD Influx. This clone has just a few counts. Which antigen it targets is not known. Being a mouse receptor, it is described with mouse gene labels and germline sequences. The TCR sequence derives from a C3H/HeJ mouse with alopecia areata. The MHC haplotype found in this strain is H2-k. Specimen: CD4+ T cells sorted from a lymph node.

The CDR3 region: CTCSAETGSQDTQYF. CDR3 DNA (partial): TGCACCTGCAGTGCAGAGACAGGGAGCCAAGAC. The rearrangement joined TRBV1 to TRBJ2-5; 7 of the junction bases match TRBD1. The CDR3 end falls 4 residues outside the read, so it is completed with the germline J gene. V trim: 0 bases; J trim: 2 bases; unmatched bases: 2. The germline V gene (reference sequence) yields NSQYPW for CDR1 and LRSPGD for CDR2. The CDR3 measures 15 amino acids from cysteine to phenylalanine. Only the CDR3 bases that were read are kept: 33 of them, in frame from base 1.